The clone carrying this TCR beta chain occurred once. This sample was taken from a study of shared clonotypes between healthy human individuals. The data were produced by immunoSEQ multiplex PCR, yet TCRdb's version contains in-frame clones alone and is incomplete. The repertoire consists of approximately 2.4 million clones, with more than 90% occurring once and the leading ten covering over 0.1%. In germline, CDR1 is SGHNT, CDR2 YYREEE (reference sequence). Trimming took 4 bases from V and 2 from J, leaving 14 bases between them. CDR3 length: 15 amino acids. The gene calls are TRBV5-4 and TRBJ2-3; D is possibly TRBD2 (6 bases). Sequencing input: naive CD4+ T cells sorted from blood. Subset specified: CD45RA+ positively selected. The sequence derives from a man aged 18 to 29 in good health. CDR3 amino acids: CASSRVGRTTDTQYF. The CDR3 DNA sequence: TGTGCCAGCAGCCGAGTGGGGAGGACCACAGATACGCAGTATTTT.